This record concerns one T cell receptor beta chain sequence. Its antigen is unknown. The unique tags termed UMIs, each holding a 6-nucleotide sample barcode, were added by means of template switching. No DNA is given; TCRdb re-called the 5' RACE reads and lists each CDR3 protein once. The sample table sets out about 440,000 distinct CDR3 sequences. The CDR3 has 11 amino acids. Germline V lookup: CDR1 DFQATT, CDR2 SNEGSKA (reference sequence). The blood volume drawn from each donor was around 2.5 ml. Total RNA isolation used whole blood (no T cell sorting was performed). The data were obtained in a study of monozygotic twins with inflammatory bowel disease. The study's findings and limits: Part of the variability in patient repertoires may have come from differing immunosuppressive treatments.

The rearrangement joins TRBV20-1 to TRBJ1-2; the D gene TCRdb calls, TRBD1, cannot be checked with no DNA. The specimen sequenced was blood. The receptor's source is a human donor with ulcerative colitis or Crohn's disease, or a healthy co-twin of an affected twin (not recorded which). CDR3 sequence: CSASREMRYTF.